This T cell receptor beta chain comes out of a study of beta chain features in type 1 diabetes. Study-wide results and limits: Patients' naive, central memory and regulatory TCRB repertoires appeared more alike than those of healthy donors. There was a moderate but significant shortening of TCRB CDR3s in all four CD4+ subsets of Type 1 diabetes patients.

Sorting that relied on CD45RO/CCR7/CD25/CD127/CD95/CD27 yielded CD4+ naive, central memory, regulatory and stem cell-like memory cells. Worth noting for this clone: No antigen is known for it.

This CDR3 has 13 residues. The V gene's germline CDR1 is SGHVS and CDR2 FQNEAQ. Trimming removed 3 bases at V and 5 bases at J, with 10 bases between. Sequencing targeted expressed TCRB transcripts, as all isolated RNA had been reverse transcribed. The protocol was immunoSEQ multiplex PCR, while the TCRdb copy is restricted to in-frame clones and leaves out a portion. The data show 900,000 or so clones, roughly 16% seen once. The chain employs TRBV7-8 and TRBJ2-5; D is perhaps TRBD1 (5 bases). This clonotype was sampled from a woman aged 18 to 35 in good health. Sequenced: naive CD4+ T cells from blood. The DNA for the CDR3 is TGTGCCAGCAGCTTGACAGTTCGGGAGACCCAGTACTTC. This translates into CASSLTVRETQYF.